This T cell receptor beta chain is from a study of T cells after yellow fever vaccination. TCRdb called the 5' RACE reads again in MiXCR, with one record for every CDR3 protein. Among roughly 100,000 distinct CDR3 sequences, around 9.8% were seen once, and the ten largest hold around a sixth. The sample holds a few counts of this clonotype. With 1 base clipped from V and 1 base from J, the junction kept 2 bases outside the gene matches. The CDR3 has 17 amino acids. Per the germline V gene, CDR1 is MGHRA and CDR2 is YSYEKL. This receptor was identified in a man aged 18 to 30 who received the YFV17D yellow fever vaccine. Sample: CD8+ T cells not binding an NS4B(214-222) dextramer, sorted from PBMCs, taken about 2 weeks after the first yellow fever vaccination. The chain couples TRBV4-1 to TRBJ2-3; 13 bases agree with TRBD2. The CDR3 coding sequence is TGCGCCAGCAGCCAAGGGGGACTAGCGGGACGCACAGATACGCAGTATTTT. The encoded protein is CASSQGGLAGRTDTQYF.